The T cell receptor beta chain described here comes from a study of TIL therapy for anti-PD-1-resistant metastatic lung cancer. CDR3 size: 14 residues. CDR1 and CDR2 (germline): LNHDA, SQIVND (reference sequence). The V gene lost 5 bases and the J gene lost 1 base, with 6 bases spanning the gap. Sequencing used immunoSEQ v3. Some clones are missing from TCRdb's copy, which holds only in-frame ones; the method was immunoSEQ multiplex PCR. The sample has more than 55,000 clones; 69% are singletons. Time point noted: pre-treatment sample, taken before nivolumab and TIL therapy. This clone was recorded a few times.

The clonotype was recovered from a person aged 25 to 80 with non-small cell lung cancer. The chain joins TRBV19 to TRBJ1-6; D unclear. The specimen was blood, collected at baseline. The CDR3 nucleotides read TGTGCCAGTAGTTCGAGGTCCTATAATTCACCCCTCCACTTT. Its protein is CASSSRSYNSPLHF.